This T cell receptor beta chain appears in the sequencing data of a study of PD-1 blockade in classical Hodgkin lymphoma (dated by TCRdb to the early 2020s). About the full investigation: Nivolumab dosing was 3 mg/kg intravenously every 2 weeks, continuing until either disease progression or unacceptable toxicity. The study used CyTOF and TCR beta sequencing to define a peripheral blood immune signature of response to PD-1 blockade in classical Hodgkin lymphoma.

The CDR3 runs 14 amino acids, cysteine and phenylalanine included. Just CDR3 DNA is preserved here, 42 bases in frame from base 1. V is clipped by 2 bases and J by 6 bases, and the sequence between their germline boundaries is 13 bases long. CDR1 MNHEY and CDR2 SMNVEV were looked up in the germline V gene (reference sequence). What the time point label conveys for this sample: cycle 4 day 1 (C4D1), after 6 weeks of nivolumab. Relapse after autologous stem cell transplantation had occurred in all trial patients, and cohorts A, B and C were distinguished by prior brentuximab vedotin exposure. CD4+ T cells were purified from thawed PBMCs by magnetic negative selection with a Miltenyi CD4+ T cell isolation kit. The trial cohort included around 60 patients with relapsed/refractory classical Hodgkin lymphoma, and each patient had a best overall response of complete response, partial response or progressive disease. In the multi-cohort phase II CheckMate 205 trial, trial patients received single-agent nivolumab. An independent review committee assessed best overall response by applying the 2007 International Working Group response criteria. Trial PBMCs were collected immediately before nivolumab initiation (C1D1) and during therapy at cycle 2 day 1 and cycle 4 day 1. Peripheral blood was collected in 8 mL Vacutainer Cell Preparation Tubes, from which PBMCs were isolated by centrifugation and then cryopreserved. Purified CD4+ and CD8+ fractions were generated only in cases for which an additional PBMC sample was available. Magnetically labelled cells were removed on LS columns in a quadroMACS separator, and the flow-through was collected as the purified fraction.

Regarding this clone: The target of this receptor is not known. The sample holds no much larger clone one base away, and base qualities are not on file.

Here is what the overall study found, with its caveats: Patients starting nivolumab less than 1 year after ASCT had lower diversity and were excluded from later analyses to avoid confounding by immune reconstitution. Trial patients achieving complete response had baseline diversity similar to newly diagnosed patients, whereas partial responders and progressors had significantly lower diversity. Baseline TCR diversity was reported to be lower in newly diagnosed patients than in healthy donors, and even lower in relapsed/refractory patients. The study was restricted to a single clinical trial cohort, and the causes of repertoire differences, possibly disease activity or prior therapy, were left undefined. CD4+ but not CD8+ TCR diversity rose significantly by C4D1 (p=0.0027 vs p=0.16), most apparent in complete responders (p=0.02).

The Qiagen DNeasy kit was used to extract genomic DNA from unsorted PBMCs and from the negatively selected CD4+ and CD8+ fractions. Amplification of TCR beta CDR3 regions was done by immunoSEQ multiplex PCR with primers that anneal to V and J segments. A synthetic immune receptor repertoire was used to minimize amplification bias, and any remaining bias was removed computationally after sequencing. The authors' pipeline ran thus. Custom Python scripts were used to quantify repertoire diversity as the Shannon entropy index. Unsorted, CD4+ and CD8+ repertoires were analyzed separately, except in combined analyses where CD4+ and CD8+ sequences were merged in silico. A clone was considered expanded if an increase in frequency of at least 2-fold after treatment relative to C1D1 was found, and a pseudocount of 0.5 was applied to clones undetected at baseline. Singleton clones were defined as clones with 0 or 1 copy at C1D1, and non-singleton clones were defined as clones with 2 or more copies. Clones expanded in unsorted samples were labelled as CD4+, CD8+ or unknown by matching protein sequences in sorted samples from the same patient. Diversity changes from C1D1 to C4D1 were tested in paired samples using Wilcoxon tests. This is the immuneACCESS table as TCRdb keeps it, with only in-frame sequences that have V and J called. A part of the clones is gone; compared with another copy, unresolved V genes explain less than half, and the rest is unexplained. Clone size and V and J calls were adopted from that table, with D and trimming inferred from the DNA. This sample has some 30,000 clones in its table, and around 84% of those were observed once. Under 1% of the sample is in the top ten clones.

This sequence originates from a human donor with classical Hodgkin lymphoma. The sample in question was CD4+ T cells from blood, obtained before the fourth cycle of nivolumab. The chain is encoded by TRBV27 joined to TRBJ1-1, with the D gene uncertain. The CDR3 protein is CASSLATTMAEAFF. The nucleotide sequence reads TGTGCCAGCAGTTTAGCGACTACCATGGCTGAAGCTTTCTTT.